The source of this T cell receptor beta chain is a study of T cells after yellow fever vaccination. The study's findings and limits: In FACS-sorted repertoires, abundant clonotypes from the bulk population could appear as contaminants.

Template-switching 5'RACE yielded the TCR cDNA; a universal primer site and UMIs were added in the process. TCRdb analysed the 5' RACE reads with MiXCR anew, one entry per CDR3 protein. The table shows almost 600,000 distinct CDR3 sequences, with approximately 12% occurring only once. CDR1 is MDHEN and CDR2 is SYDVKM in the germline V gene. V lost 7 bases and J lost 3, with 10 bases in between. This CDR3 region has 12 residues. This clonotype was counted only a few times. Its target is not known. The input for sequencing was PBMCs, taken on the day of the yellow fever booster vaccination. The sequence was collected from a man aged 25 to 40 who received the YFV17D yellow fever vaccine. The chain couples TRBV28 to TRBJ2-7; D gene unclear. CDR3: CASTTPLYEQYF. CDR3 nucleotides: TGTGCCAGCACCACCCCCCTCTACGAGCAGTACTTC. Filled out from reference TRBV28 and TRBJ2-7, the complete variable domain reads DVKVTQSSRYLVKRTGEKVFLECVQDMDHENMFWYRQDPGLGLRLIYFSYDVKMKEKGDIPEGYSVSREKKERFSLILESASTNQTSMYLCASTTPLYEQYFGPGTRLTVT.